The next 17 T cell receptor beta chains were all read from a single sample in a study of blood T cells in healthy people across ages. PCR was performed a second time for roughly 7 to 11 cycles using a sample-barcoded 5' primer and a J-beta primer mix. TCRdb ran MiXCR on the 5' RACE reads and lists one entry per CDR3 protein. In the table there are about 640,000 distinct CDR3 sequences, under 65% of which are singletons. The sample taken for sequencing was blood. The source of these receptors is a man between 60 and 75 years old in good health.

This clonotype was detected a few times. This chain uses TRBV11-2 with TRBJ2-5; D is possibly TRBD2 (5 bases). The CDR3 loop spans 14 amino acids. Trimming stripped 1 base from V and 5 bases from J, with 11 bases between. In germline, CDR1 is SGHAT, CDR2 FQNNGV. CDR3 protein: CASSLGSGWETQYF. In nucleotides, the CDR3 is TGTGCCAGCAGCTTAGGATCGGGGTGGGAGACCCAGTACTTC.

The chain has TRBV28 and TRBJ2-1, with 10 bases matching TRBD2. CDR1 is MDHEN, CDR2 SYDVKM, per germline. V shed 3 bases and J 9 bases; nucleotides not matched to a gene: 11. The CDR3 is 16 residues long. The CDR3 here is CASSFGASGGRGEQFF. The CDR3 nucleotides are TGTGCCAGCAGTTTTGGCGCTAGCGGGGGAAGAGGTGAGCAGTTCTTC. Full variable domain (outside the CDR3, taken from reference TRBV28 and TRBJ2-1): DVKVTQSSRYLVKRTGEKVFLECVQDMDHENMFWYRQDPGLGLRLIYFSYDVKMKEKGDIPEGYSVSREKKERFSLILESASTNQTSMYLCASSFGASGGRGEQFFGPGTRLTVL.

The chain is built from TRBV2 and TRBJ1-2, with D perhaps TRBD1 (5 bases). The CDR3 spans 14 residues. V dropped 7 bases and J dropped 4 bases, with 16 bases sitting between them. The germline CDR1 and CDR2 sequences are SNHLY and FYNNEI. The CDR3 here is CASTRDLGTYGYTF. CDR3 in DNA: TGTGCCAGCACCCGGGACTTAGGAACCTATGGCTACACCTTC.

V is TRBV25-1 and J is TRBJ2-1, with 7 bases lining up with TRBD1. Germline loops: CDR1 MGHDK, CDR2 SYGVNS. The junction had 7 bases not matched to a gene; V was cut back by 4 bases and J by 10 bases. There are 13 residues in the CDR3. The CDR3 DNA sequence: TGTGCCAGCAGTGGGGATCACAGGGGAGAGCAGTTCTTC. This sequence encodes CASSGDHRGEQFF.

The chain carries TRBV27 and TRBJ1-2, with D maybe TRBD1 (5 bases). Looked up from germline, CDR1 is MNHEY and CDR2 is SMNVEV (reference sequence). The V end was cut by 3 bases, the J end by 4 bases, with 15 bases between. CDR3 length equals 15 residues. In DNA form, the CDR3 reads TGTGCCAGCAGTTTCGTGGGGGACCCCACCTATGGCTACACCTTC. Residues: CASSFVGDPTYGYTF.

About this clonotype: The junction departs from the called germline gene at one end, perhaps through a read error. J is TRBJ2-1 and V is TRBV18, with 10 positions matching TRBD1. Germline lookup yields CDR1 KGHSH and CDR2 LQKENI. CDR3 size: 15 residues. This CDR3 is CASSPPGQGHNEQFF. The DNA of the CDR3 is TGTGCCAGCTCTCCACCGGGACAGGGGCACAATGAGCAGTTCTTC.

The chain links TRBV29-1 to TRBJ2-7, with TRBD1 identical over 10 bases. Trimming at V came to 4 bases and at J to 2 bases, leaving 11 bases not matched to a gene. Germline CDR1 is SQVTM and CDR2 is ANQGSEA. This CDR3 has 16 residues. The CDR3 region is CSVVQGGQGVPYEQYF. DNA for the CDR3: TGCAGCGTTGTTCAAGGAGGACAGGGGGTTCCCTACGAGCAGTACTTC.

The chain carries TRBV3-1 and TRBJ2-5, with D possibly being TRBD2 (7 bases). Trimming removed 5 bases from V and 11 bases from J, with 30 bases in between. The CDR3 extends over 17 amino acids. The germline V gene has CDR1 LGHDT and CDR2 YNNKEL (reference sequence). CDR3: CASSSTKSGGAYNEQYF. The DNA for the CDR3 is TGTGCCAGCAGCTCAACCAAATCGGGGGGCGCCTACAATGAGCAGTACTTC.

This clonotype was seen once. The rearrangement uses TRBV2 and TRBJ2-3, with D perhaps assigned TRBD1 or TRBD2 (7 bases each). The CDR3 is made up of 15 amino acids. V was pared by 7 bases and J by 2 bases, with 16 bases between. In germline, CDR1 is SNHLY, CDR2 FYNNEI. The CDR3 bases are TGTGCCAGCAACCCGGGGAGGGGGCCCACAGATACGCAGTATTTT. It translates to CASNPGRGPTDTQYF.

This clonotype was counted a few times. The chain recombines TRBV20-1 with TRBJ2-2; D might be TRBD1 (5 bases). Germline V CDR1 and CDR2: DFQATT, SNEGSKA (reference sequence). The V gene lost 5 bases and the J gene lost 4 bases, with 14 bases spanning the gap. CDR3 length: 14 amino acids. The CDR3 DNA reads as TGCAGTGCTCCAAGGGGTAGCCCCACCGGGGAGCTGTTTTTT. Translating it yields CSAPRGSPTGELFF.

The rearrangement links TRBV20-1 to TRBJ2-1; D perhaps matches TRBD2 (6 bases). In germline, CDR1 is DFQATT, CDR2 SNEGSKA (reference sequence). This CDR3 has 16 residues. The ends were cut back, 1 base at V and 4 bases at J, with 17 bases in the middle. CDR3 bases: TGCAGTGCTAGAGCGCCTCTGGCGGGGCATTACAATGAGCAGTTCTTC. This gives the protein CSARAPLAGHYNEQFF.

The rearrangement joins TRBV29-1 to TRBJ1-1, with a possible D match to TRBD1 (6 bases). V dropped 7 bases and J dropped 5 bases, with 17 bases sitting between them. CDR1 is SQVTM, CDR2 ANQGSEA, per germline. This CDR3 is 13 amino acids long. CDR3 sequence (DNA): TGCAGCGCTCGACAGGAGTCGGGGACTGAAGCTTTCTTT. This sequence encodes CSARQESGTEAFF.

Comments on this clonotype: A read error may account for a junction end that differs from germline. The chain joins TRBV2 to TRBJ2-5; D possibly corresponds to TRBD2 (7 bases). The V gene's germline CDR1 is SNHLY and CDR2 FYNNEI. This CDR3 spans 14 amino acids. The CDR3 here is CASSEGQGRETLYF. The CDR3 DNA is TGTGCCAGCAGTGAAGGGCAGGGGCGGGAGACCCTGTACTTC.

The sample holds a few counts of this clonotype. The chain combines TRBV13 with TRBJ2-5; D possibly matches TRBD1 or TRBD2 (5 bases each). The germline gives CDR1 PRHDT, CDR2 FYEKMQ (reference sequence). The CDR3 runs 14 residues. V lost 2 bases and J 2 bases, leaving 9 bases between the germline ends. In nucleotides, the CDR3 is TGTGCCAGCAGCTTAAGGGACGGACAAGAGACCCAGTACTTC. As protein: CASSLRDGQETQYF.

The V gene is TRBV20-1, the J gene TRBJ2-1, with TRBD1 matching over 7 bases. The V gene end was trimmed by 2 bases and the J gene end by 1 base; junction bases not matched to a gene: 5. The CDR3 loop spans 15 amino acids. In germline, CDR1 is DFQATT, CDR2 SNEGSKA (reference sequence). CDR3 sequence (DNA): TGCAGTGCTAGAAGTAGGGGGCCGTCCTACAATGAGCAGTTCTTC. This sequence encodes CSARSRGPSYNEQFF.

The rearrangement uses TRBV6-1 and TRBJ1-5; D perhaps matches TRBD1 (6 bases). V was shortened by 6 bases and J by 7 bases, with 22 bases between the two germline ends. This CDR3 is 16 amino acids long. Germline lookup yields CDR1 MNHNS and CDR2 SASEGT. The CDR3 DNA is TGTGCCAGCAGCGCCCCCCCCGGAGGGGGAGGACAGCCCCAGCATTTT. This translates into CASSAPPGGGGQPQHF.

This clonotype was detected once. The chain employs TRBV20-1 and TRBJ2-2, with D possibly TRBD2 on 6 matching bases. The germline V gene has CDR1 DFQATT and CDR2 SNEGSKA (reference sequence). The germline V and J ends were trimmed by 3 bases and 5 bases, with 10 bases remaining between them. The CDR3 loop spans 13 amino acids. The chain's CDR3 is CSASWRVTGELFF. The CDR3 nucleotides are TGCAGTGCTAGTTGGAGGGTGACCGGGGAGCTGTTTTTT.